This record looks at one T cell receptor beta chain sequence and its context. The antigen is not known. Time point in this sample: pre-sensitization, week 0. Sample treatment: therapeutic diphenylcyclopropenone sensitization with weekly scalp DPC. The entry originates in a study of human T cells and chemical hapten exposure. Whole-study findings and limits: With regard to DPC sensitization, TCRs above 1 in 1000 frequency did not change.

Germline CDR1 reads LGHNA; CDR2 reads YNFKEQ. The CDR3 is 16 amino acids. V was cut by 4 bases and J by 0 bases, with 15 bases left in between. Each CDR3 protein gets one entry after TCRdb re-called the RACE reads with MiXCR. This sample has 270,000 or so distinct CDR3 sequences, with 7.5% to 9% found just once. The clonotype was recovered from a man in his late teens or twenties with alopecia areata. Some clones in this sample may be carry-over from other donors' samples. The sample consisted of whole blood, taken in connection with sensitization to the hapten diphenylcyclopropenone (DPC). The chain carries TRBV4-2 and TRBJ1-1; perhaps TRBD1 as D (5 bases). The CDR3 region is CASSRGDLQVNTEAFF. As DNA, the CDR3 is TGTGCCAGCAGCCGAGGAGATCTACAGGTGAACACTGAAGCTTTCTTT.